The 8 T cell receptor beta chains presented below share a single source sample, sequenced in a study of T cells after yellow fever vaccination. TCRdb used MiXCR to reprocess the 5' RACE reads, holding one entry per CDR3 protein. The sample has approximately 260,000 distinct CDR3 sequences; over 10% are singletons. Here the sequenced sample was CD4+ T cells sorted from PBMCs, taken 45 days after the yellow fever booster vaccination. The receptors stem from a man in his thirties or forties who received the YFV17D yellow fever vaccine.

The chain joins TRBV7-2 to TRBJ2-7; TRBD2 matches 9 bases. Germline CDR1 and CDR2: SGHTA and FQGNSA. The ends lost 1 base at V and 6 bases at J; junction bases unmatched: 7. The CDR3 is made up of 15 amino acids. The CDR3 nucleotides read TGTGCCAGCAGCTTAGTAGCGGGAGAGATAGGCGAGCAGTACTTC. It specifies CASSLVAGEIGEQYF.

This clonotype was seen a few times. The chain has TRBV7-2 and TRBJ2-2, with D unclear. The CDR3 is 14 residues long. Germline V gene sequence: CDR1 SGHTA, CDR2 FQGNSA. The V and J ends lost 5 bases and 4 bases respectively, with 11 bases between them. The CDR3 loop is CASSDLLGTGELFF. For the CDR3, the DNA is TGTGCCAGCAGCGATCTCTTGGGCACCGGGGAGCTGTTTTTT.

In this sample, this clonotype turned up a few times. The rearrangement links TRBV7-9 to TRBJ2-5; perhaps D is TRBD1 or TRBD2 (5 bases each). The V gene lost 1 base and the J gene lost 7 bases, with 13 bases spanning the gap. CDR3 length: 14 residues. The germline gives CDR1 SEHNR, CDR2 FQNEAQ (reference sequence). This CDR3 is CASSLVGPLGTQYF. The CDR3, as DNA: TGTGCCAGCAGCTTAGTGGGACCGCTGGGGACCCAGTACTTC.

This clonotype appeared a few times. The chain recombines TRBV5-5 with TRBJ2-1; weak D call: TRBD1 (5 bases). This CDR3 comprises 14 residues. The V end was cut by 0 bases, the J end by 8 bases, with 12 bases between. CDR1 SGHKS and CDR2 YYEKEE come from the germline V gene (reference sequence). CDR3 DNA: TGTGCCAGCAGCTTGGTGACAGTACCCGATGAGCAGTTCTTC. Protein: CASSLVTVPDEQFF.

The chain couples TRBV5-1 to TRBJ2-1; 11 bases are shared with TRBD2. The CDR3 length is 17 residues. Germline V CDR1 and CDR2: SGHRS, YFSETQ. Trimming cost V 0 bases and J 4 bases; bases outside gene matches: 6. The CDR3 here is CASSLDISGRGYNEQFF. In nucleotides, the CDR3 is TGCGCCAGCAGCTTGGATATTAGCGGGAGGGGTTACAATGAGCAGTTCTTC.

This clonotype was detected a few times. J is TRBJ2-7 and V is TRBV7-8; TRBD2 agrees at 7 bases. From germline, CDR1 is SGHVS and CDR2 FQNEAQ. The CDR3 consists of 17 residues. The ends lost 3 bases at V and 3 bases at J; junction bases unmatched: 14. In nucleotides, the CDR3 is TGTGCCAGCAGCTTTAAGCATCGGCTAGCGGAAATCTACGAGCAGTACTTC. Translation: CASSFKHRLAEIYEQYF.

V gene TRBV21-1 combines with J gene TRBJ1-4. TRBV21-1 is assigned pseudogene status. The CDR3 runs to 16 residues. CDR3 bases: TGTGCCAGCAGCAAAGAGGAGTCAGGAGAGCCTGAAAAACTGTTTTTT. It encodes CASSKEESGEPEKLFF.

The chain recombines TRBV20-1 with TRBJ2-1; a possible D gene is TRBD2 (6 bases). With 5 bases removed from V and 6 bases from J, the gap between germline ends came to 14 bases. Germline V gene lookup returns CDR1 DFQATT and CDR2 SNEGSKA (reference sequence). The CDR3 is 13 residues long. The CDR3 DNA reads as TGCAGTGCTTTTAGCGGAGCGGGCAATGAGCAGTTCTTC. Translation gives CSAFSGAGNEQFF.